The source of this T cell receptor beta chain is a study of human T cells and chemical hapten exposure. Background on the study: Sensitization used 2% DPC on around 2 cm by around 2 cm upper inner arm skin.

As to time point: pre-sensitization, week 0. Stated treatment: therapeutic diphenylcyclopropenone sensitization with weekly scalp DPC. Every donor had alopecia and was 18 to 70 years old; all were suitable for DPC. Many counts were recorded for this clonotype. Its specificity is unknown. The J segment lost 7 bases and the V segment lost 1 base, leaving 3 bases of the junction unmatched. The CDR3 loop spans 15 amino acids. Germline V gives CDR1 SGHTA, CDR2 FQGNSA. Study results and limitations: Expanded TCRs were compared with controls, and the expanded TCRs formed significantly more large CDR3 similarity clusters.

The library attached unique molecular identifiers to individual cDNA molecules. TCRdb passed the RACE reads through MiXCR, listing each CDR3 protein once. The sample comprises under 300,000 distinct CDR3 sequences, about 9% of which are singletons, and about 2.1% rests with the top ten. The chain recombines TRBV7-2 with TRBJ1-6; 8 bases match TRBD1. This receptor was obtained from a woman between 40 and 50 years old with alopecia areata. Some clones in this sample may be carry-over from other donors' samples. This sample comprised whole blood, obtained in connection with sensitization to the hapten diphenylcyclopropenone (DPC). CDR3 amino acids: CASSLVQGGNSPLHF. For the CDR3, the DNA is TGTGCCAGCAGCTTAGTACAGGGGGGCAATTCACCCCTCCACTTT.